This is a list of T cell receptor beta chains from one sample in a study of cytomegalovirus exposure and HLA in healthy donors. Sequencing used immunoSEQ multiplex PCR; TCRdb keeps in-frame clones, though not all of them. This sample has approximately 200,000 clones; roughly 84% occur once, and the top ten carry approximately 0.26%. Sequenced sample: PBMCs. The receptors were sampled from a boy between 5 and 17 years old in good health and CMV-seronegative. Both conserved end residues are part of each CDR3. D genes are given only for firm matches. Rows give clone size only sometimes, using once, few, many, or a class for an expanded clone.

CDR3,DNA,length,J,size,D,V
CASSPRPLTDTQYF,TGTGCCAGCAGCCCCCGCCCACTCACAGATACGCAGTATTTT,14,TRBJ2-3,-,-,TRBV7-2
CASSEDRGQYEKLFF,TGTGCCAGCAGCGAAGACAGGGGGCAGTATGAAAAACTGTTTTTT,15,TRBJ1-4,-,TRBD1,TRBV7-9
CASSTDRVEVTGYTF,TGTGCCAGCAGCACGGACAGGGTGGAAGTTACCGGCTACACCTTC,15,TRBJ1-2,-,TRBD1,TRBV7-8
CASSPVTSTYNEQFF,TGTGCCAGCTCACCCGTGACTAGCACATACAATGAGCAGTTCTTC,15,TRBJ2-1,-,TRBD2,TRBV18
CSVGETGYTEAFF,TGCAGCGTTGGAGAGACAGGGTACACTGAAGCTTTCTTT,13,TRBJ1-1,-,TRBD1,TRBV29-1
CASSLTGLLKFNEQFF,TGTGCCAGCAGTTTAACGGGACTTCTCAAATTCAATGAGCAGTTCTTC,16,TRBJ2-1,-,-,TRBV28
CASSVDLGLAESSYEQYF,TGTGCCAGCAGTGTGGACCTGGGCCTAGCGGAAAGCTCCTACGAGCAGTACTTC,18,TRBJ2-7,-,TRBD2,TRBV28
CASSLGGTHGGTQYF,TGTGCCAGCAGTTTGGGAGGGACTCACGGGGGTACGCAGTATTTT,15,TRBJ2-3,-,TRBD2,TRBV6-5
CASSSNRGTEAFF,TGTGCCAGCAGCTCCAATAGGGGGACTGAAGCTTTCTTT,13,TRBJ1-1,-,-,TRBV7-3
CASSSHDRGNQPQHF,TGTGCCAGCAGTAGCCATGACAGGGGCAATCAGCCCCAGCATTTT,15,TRBJ1-5,-,TRBD1,TRBV6-5
CASSVAGQGNEQYF,TGTGCCAGCAGCGTAGCGGGACAGGGAAACGAGCAGTACTTC,14,TRBJ2-7,-,TRBD1,TRBV9
CASRTGGRDYGYTF,TGTGCCAGCAGAACAGGGGGTCGGGACTATGGCTACACCTTC,14,TRBJ1-2,-,TRBD1,TRBV7-9
CASSQGTGVDEQYF,TGTGCCAGCAGCCAGGGGACAGGGGTCGACGAGCAGTACTTC,14,TRBJ2-7,-,TRBD1,TRBV4-2
CASRAGGTDTQYF,TGTGCCAGCAGGGCGGGGGGCACAGATACGCAGTATTTT,13,TRBJ2-3,once,TRBD2,TRBV9
CSVEGRGGGETQYF,TGCAGCGTTGAGGGAAGGGGAGGTGGAGAGACCCAGTACTTC,14,TRBJ2-5,-,-,TRBV29-1
CASSFIRGSRGLGANVLTF,TGTGCCAGCAGTTTTATTCGAGGTTCACGGGGACTTGGGGCCAACGTCCTGACTTTC,19,TRBJ2-6,-,-,TRBV28